This T cell receptor beta chain was recorded in a study of regulatory T cells in long-lasting Graves disease. Time point specified: persistent/refractory GD, antithyroid drugs over 5 years with positive TRAb. With RNA extracted from PBMCs as input, the TCR library was made. Assembly of TCR beta libraries relied on iRepertoire HTBI primers together with Arm-PCR of CDR3 regions. Each CDR3 protein is one row after TCRdb ran MiXCR on the multiplex PCR reads. The data hold about 400,000 distinct CDR3 sequences, with around 21% observed a single time. The V gene's germline CDR1 is MNHEY and CDR2 SVGEGT. V was clipped by 8 bases and J by 2 bases; unmatched bases: 15. This CDR3 has 16 residues. This clonotype showed up just a few times.

The V call is TRBV6-2 or TRBV6-3, the J call TRBJ2-7, with 7 bases aligning to TRBD2. The TCR sequence derives from a female donor with Graves disease. The sequencing here drew on peripheral blood mononuclear cells (PBMCs), taken when the disease was refractory, from a patient treated with antithyroid drugs. The CDR3 region is CASATTRLAATYEQYF. The CDR3 DNA reads TGTGCCAGCGCCACCACCCGCCTAGCGGCCACCTACGAGCAGTACTTC.